This T cell receptor beta chain derives from a study of blood T cell repertoires in COVID-19. The overall study: Acute and convalescent COVID-19 specimens originated in the United States, Italy and Spain.

The table came from immunoSEQ multiplex PCR; TCRdb's copy has only in-frame clones and leaves some out. The profile shows fewer than 300,000 clones, about 80% of them singletons. The V gene lost 2 bases and the J gene lost 7 bases, with 14 bases spanning the gap. CDR3 length equals 14 residues. CDR1 is SNHLY, CDR2 FYNNEI, per germline. Sequencing was done on a sample of peripheral blood. The rearrangement uses TRBV2 and TRBJ1-2, with D maybe TRBD1 (5 bases). The sequence derives from a woman in her fifties or sixties who had recovered from COVID-19. CDR3 sequence: CASSESGVLSGYTF. The DNA for the CDR3 is TGTGCCAGCAGTGAATCGGGGGTACTATCTGGCTACACCTTC.